A selection of T cell receptor beta chains follows, all from one sample in a study of vaccination effects on CD4 cells after COVID-19. These receptors lack a known antigen. Method: immunoSEQ multiplex PCR; TCRdb's copy keeps in-frame clones and lacks some. The sample contains roughly 25,000 clones, roughly 69% of which appear only once. Here the sequenced sample was CD4+ T cells from PBMCs cultured with SARS-CoV-2 spike peptides, taken before COVID-19 vaccination. The receptors shown here come from a human donor who had a prior SARS-CoV-2 infection. The CDR3 runs from the conserved cysteine through the conserved F or W. Each record gives: V gene, J gene, clone size, D gene, CDR3 DNA, CDR3 protein. A D gene is named only where the DNA matches it firmly. Only some rows state a clone size, as once, few, many or a class for expanded clones.

v_gene: TRBV5-1; j_gene: TRBJ2-7; abundance: -; d_gene: -; CDR3nt: TGCGCCAGCAGCTTGAGGGACACGGACTCGGAGTACTTC; CDR3aa: CASSLRDTDSEYF
v_gene: TRBV30; j_gene: TRBJ1-1; abundance: -; d_gene: -; CDR3nt: TGTGCCTGGGACCCCTCTTTTTTTCGGGGGAAAGCTTTCTTT; CDR3aa: CAWDPSFFRGKAFF
v_gene: TRBV10-3; j_gene: TRBJ2-2; abundance: -; d_gene: TRBD2; CDR3nt: TGTGCCATAAATAATCCGGGACTAGCGGGAGGCCTCACCGGGGAGCTGTTTTTT; CDR3aa: CAINNPGLAGGLTGELFF
v_gene: TRBV7-2; j_gene: TRBJ2-1; abundance: medium-sized; d_gene: -; CDR3nt: TGTGCCAGCAGCTTAGCCTGGGGCAATGAGCAGTTCTTC; CDR3aa: CASSLAWGNEQFF
v_gene: TRBV7-3; j_gene: TRBJ2-3; abundance: few; d_gene: -; CDR3nt: TGTGCCAGCAGCTTATTAGGTACTAGCACAGATACGCAGTATTTT; CDR3aa: CASSLLGTSTDTQYF
v_gene: TRBV4-2; j_gene: TRBJ2-7; abundance: -; d_gene: -; CDR3nt: TGTGCCAGCAGCCACCAACTAGCCCAGAGCTCCTACGAGCAGTACTTC; CDR3aa: CASSHQLAQSSYEQYF
v_gene: TRBV5-6; j_gene: TRBJ2-7; abundance: -; d_gene: TRBD1; CDR3nt: TGTGCCAGCAGCCTGACAGGGTATATTGAGCAGTACTTC; CDR3aa: CASSLTGYIEQYF
v_gene: TRBV19; j_gene: TRBJ1-4; abundance: -; d_gene: -; CDR3nt: TGTGCCAGTAGTAGAACAGGGCAGAGAGATGAAAAACTGTTTTTT; CDR3aa: CASSRTGQRDEKLFF
v_gene: TRBV5-1; j_gene: TRBJ2-7; abundance: -; d_gene: TRBD1; CDR3nt: TGCGCCAGCAGCTTACACTCCGGGACAGGGCTCGAGCAGTACTTC; CDR3aa: CASSLHSGTGLEQYF
v_gene: TRBV29-1; j_gene: TRBJ2-1; abundance: -; d_gene: -; CDR3nt: TGCAGCGTTCCAAAGTTAGGGGACAATGAGCAGTTCTTC; CDR3aa: CSVPKLGDNEQFF
v_gene: TRBV19; j_gene: TRBJ1-5; abundance: -; d_gene: -; CDR3nt: TGTGCCAGTAATGGGGCGGGGTCAGACAATCAGCCCCAGCATTTT; CDR3aa: CASNGAGSDNQPQHF
v_gene: TRBV7-9; j_gene: TRBJ2-2; abundance: -; d_gene: TRBD1; CDR3nt: TGTGCCAGCAGCTTACTGCACGGGACAGGGTTGGACACCGGGGAGCTGTTTTTT; CDR3aa: CASSLLHGTGLDTGELFF
v_gene: TRBV4-1; j_gene: TRBJ1-1; abundance: -; d_gene: TRBD1; CDR3nt: TGCGCCAGCAGCCCCTGGTGGGGACAGCAGAACACTGAAGCTTTCTTT; CDR3aa: CASSPWWGQQNTEAFF
v_gene: TRBV11-1; j_gene: TRBJ2-7; abundance: -; d_gene: TRBD1; CDR3nt: TGTGCCAGCAGCGTTACAGGGGGAAGGAACGAGCAGTACTTC; CDR3aa: CASSVTGGRNEQYF
v_gene: TRBV21-1; j_gene: TRBJ1-4; abundance: -; d_gene: -; CDR3nt: TGTGCCAGCAGCAAAGGGAGATCTGAAAAACTGTTTTTT; CDR3aa: CASSKGRSEKLFF
v_gene: TRBV12-3/TRBV12-4; j_gene: TRBJ2-2; abundance: -; d_gene: -; CDR3nt: TGTGCCAGCACACGAAGGACCGGGGAGCTGTTTTTT; CDR3aa: CASTRRTGELFF
v_gene: TRBV18; j_gene: TRBJ1-5; abundance: -; d_gene: -; CDR3nt: TGTGCCAGCTCACCCTCCGGGACTAATCAGCCCCAGCATTTT; CDR3aa: CASSPSGTNQPQHF
v_gene: TRBV27; j_gene: TRBJ1-3; abundance: -; d_gene: -; CDR3nt: TGTGCCAGCAGTTTGGATTCTGGAAACACCATATATTTT; CDR3aa: CASSLDSGNTIYF
v_gene: TRBV11-1; j_gene: TRBJ1-6; abundance: -; d_gene: TRBD1; CDR3nt: TGTGCCAGCAGCGCGGACAGGGTCAATTCACCCCTCCACTTT; CDR3aa: CASSADRVNSPLHF
v_gene: TRBV30; j_gene: TRBJ1-1; abundance: -; d_gene: -; CDR3nt: TGTGCCCGTTCATTTTTGGGTGAAGCTTTCTTT; CDR3aa: CARSFLGEAFF
v_gene: TRBV18; j_gene: TRBJ2-7; abundance: -; d_gene: -; CDR3nt: TGTGCCAGCTCACCTATACACGGAGCCTACGAGCAGTACTTC; CDR3aa: CASSPIHGAYEQYF
v_gene: TRBV18; j_gene: TRBJ2-7; abundance: -; d_gene: -; CDR3nt: TGTGCCAGCTCACGACAGTGGAAGGGATCCTACGAGCAGTACTTC; CDR3aa: CASSRQWKGSYEQYF
v_gene: TRBV7-2; j_gene: TRBJ2-5; abundance: -; d_gene: -; CDR3nt: TGTGCCAGCAGCCCGATGGGGGGAGAAGAGACCCAGTACTTC; CDR3aa: CASSPMGGEETQYF
v_gene: TRBV7-2; j_gene: TRBJ1-5; abundance: -; d_gene: -; CDR3nt: TGTGCCAGCAGCTTATCCCCCAGTTTAAATCAGCCCCAGCATTTT; CDR3aa: CASSLSPSLNQPQHF
v_gene: TRBV5-1; j_gene: TRBJ2-1; abundance: -; d_gene: TRBD2; CDR3nt: TGCGCCAGCAGCTTGGGTAGTCTAGCGGGGGAAACAGAGCAGTTCTTC; CDR3aa: CASSLGSLAGETEQFF
v_gene: TRBV2; j_gene: TRBJ2-2; abundance: few; d_gene: TRBD1; CDR3nt: TGTGCCAGCAGTGAGACAGGGTCCACCGGGGAGCTGTTTTTT; CDR3aa: CASSETGSTGELFF
v_gene: TRBV19; j_gene: TRBJ2-2; abundance: -; d_gene: -; CDR3nt: TGTGCCAGTAGTATAGTCGCATCTACTCTGTTTTTT; CDR3aa: CASSIVASTLFF
v_gene: TRBV10-3; j_gene: TRBJ2-1; abundance: -; d_gene: TRBD2; CDR3nt: TGTGCCATCAGTGAGGGGGCTAGCGGGGGTTACAATGAGCAGTTCTTC; CDR3aa: CAISEGASGGYNEQFF
v_gene: TRBV3-1/TRBV3-2; j_gene: TRBJ1-5; abundance: -; d_gene: -; CDR3nt: TGTGCCAGCAGCCAAGAGTCCGACAGGAGTAATCAGCCCCAGCATTTT; CDR3aa: CASSQESDRSNQPQHF
v_gene: TRBV18; j_gene: TRBJ2-3; abundance: -; d_gene: TRBD2; CDR3nt: TGTGCCAGCTCACCTTCCCGGACTAGCGGGGGTTGGATCACAGATACGCAGTATTTT; CDR3aa: CASSPSRTSGGWITDTQYF
v_gene: TRBV5-5; j_gene: TRBJ1-1; abundance: -; d_gene: -; CDR3nt: TGTGCCAGCAGCACCGGGACGGGGGGGACTGAAGCTTTCTTT; CDR3aa: CASSTGTGGTEAFF
v_gene: TRBV5-5; j_gene: TRBJ2-1; abundance: -; d_gene: TRBD2; CDR3nt: TGTGCCAGCAGCCGGGGAGGGAATGAGCAGTTCTTC; CDR3aa: CASSRGGNEQFF
v_gene: TRBV30; j_gene: TRBJ2-3; abundance: -; d_gene: TRBD2; CDR3nt: TGTGCCTGGAGTGGTCCGGGACTAGCGGGAGGCCTCACAGATACGCAGTATTTT; CDR3aa: CAWSGPGLAGGLTDTQYF
v_gene: TRBV2; j_gene: TRBJ1-2; abundance: -; d_gene: -; CDR3nt: TGTGCCAGCAGTTACAACCTCGGTGGCTACACCTTC; CDR3aa: CASSYNLGGYTF
v_gene: TRBV5-6; j_gene: TRBJ2-5; abundance: -; d_gene: TRBD1; CDR3nt: TGTGCCAGCAGCTTGTCGGGCAGGGGGGAGACCCAGTACTTC; CDR3aa: CASSLSGRGETQYF
v_gene: TRBV11-1; j_gene: TRBJ2-1; abundance: -; d_gene: TRBD1; CDR3nt: TGTGCCAGCAGCCTAGGACAGGGCTCCTACAATGAGCAGTTCTTC; CDR3aa: CASSLGQGSYNEQFF
v_gene: TRBV6-5; j_gene: TRBJ2-3; abundance: -; d_gene: -; CDR3nt: TGTGCCAGCAGGGAGGGGACTCAGCCCAGGGATACGCAGTATTTT; CDR3aa: CASREGTQPRDTQYF
v_gene: TRBV7-6; j_gene: TRBJ1-2; abundance: once; d_gene: TRBD1; CDR3nt: TGTGCCAGCAGCCCGGGACAGGGACACATCTATGGCTACACCTTC; CDR3aa: CASSPGQGHIYGYTF
v_gene: TRBV12-2; j_gene: TRBJ2-4; abundance: -; d_gene: -; CDR3nt: TGTGCAAGTCGCTTAGGGCCTCCAGGGCGGGAGGGTTTCGGAAACATTCAGTACTTC; CDR3aa: CASRLGPPGREGFGNIQYF
v_gene: TRBV6-4; j_gene: TRBJ1-2; abundance: -; d_gene: -; CDR3nt: TGTGCCAGCAACCTCAAGGGCTCGAGAGAGGGCTACACCTTC; CDR3aa: CASNLKGSREGYTF
v_gene: TRBV9; j_gene: TRBJ2-3; abundance: -; d_gene: -; CDR3nt: TGTGCCAGCAGCGTAGCCCCCTTGACAGATACGCAGTATTTT; CDR3aa: CASSVAPLTDTQYF
v_gene: TRBV2; j_gene: TRBJ1-5; abundance: -; d_gene: TRBD1; CDR3nt: TGTGCCAGCAGTCAAACCCGGGACAGAGTCCTAGGGGGCAATCAGCCCCAGCATTTT; CDR3aa: CASSQTRDRVLGGNQPQHF
v_gene: TRBV4-3; j_gene: TRBJ2-3; abundance: -; d_gene: -; CDR3nt: TGCGCCAGCAGCCCAAGGCGGCTGGATACGCAGTATTTT; CDR3aa: CASSPRRLDTQYF
v_gene: TRBV7-8; j_gene: TRBJ2-3; abundance: -; d_gene: -; CDR3nt: TGTGCCAGCAGCGCGGGGCCTACCTCCTCCACAGATACGCAGTATTTT; CDR3aa: CASSAGPTSSTDTQYF
v_gene: TRBV9; j_gene: TRBJ2-2; abundance: -; d_gene: -; CDR3nt: TGTGCCAGCAGCGTAGCATTGGGGCAGGGAAACGGGGAGCTGTTTTTT; CDR3aa: CASSVALGQGNGELFF
v_gene: TRBV6-5; j_gene: TRBJ1-2; abundance: -; d_gene: -; CDR3nt: TGTGCCAGCAAAATCACCGGACAGTCAGATGGCTACACCTTC; CDR3aa: CASKITGQSDGYTF
v_gene: TRBV7-9; j_gene: TRBJ1-2; abundance: few; d_gene: -; CDR3nt: TGTGCCAGCAGCTTAGACCTCAACTATGGCTACACCTTC; CDR3aa: CASSLDLNYGYTF
v_gene: TRBV6-1; j_gene: TRBJ1-2; abundance: -; d_gene: TRBD1; CDR3nt: TGTGCCAGCAGTGAAGTGTGGACAGGGGGGAACTATGGCTACACCTTC; CDR3aa: CASSEVWTGGNYGYTF
v_gene: TRBV7-2; j_gene: TRBJ2-5; abundance: -; d_gene: -; CDR3nt: TGTGCCAGCAGCTTATTTCACAGATATGAAGAGACCCAGTACTTC; CDR3aa: CASSLFHRYEETQYF
v_gene: TRBV7-9; j_gene: TRBJ1-1; abundance: -; d_gene: TRBD1; CDR3nt: TGTGCCAGCAGCAAACATACAGGGGGAGTCGTGCAAGCTTTCTTT; CDR3aa: CASSKHTGGVVQAFF
v_gene: TRBV3-1/TRBV3-2; j_gene: TRBJ2-5; abundance: -; d_gene: -; CDR3nt: TGTGCCAGCAGCCAACTTCTCGAGACCCAGTACTTC; CDR3aa: CASSQLLETQYF
v_gene: TRBV27; j_gene: TRBJ2-5; abundance: -; d_gene: -; CDR3nt: TGTGCCAGCAAGCACTTAAGGGGGGGAGACCAAGAGACCCAGTACTTC; CDR3aa: CASKHLRGGDQETQYF
v_gene: TRBV28; j_gene: TRBJ1-4; abundance: -; d_gene: TRBD1; CDR3nt: TGTGCCAGCAGGACCGGACAGACAGGGGGCTTCGAAAAACTGTTTTTT; CDR3aa: CASRTGQTGGFEKLFF
v_gene: TRBV2; j_gene: TRBJ1-2; abundance: -; d_gene: -; CDR3nt: TGTGCCAGCAACCTCATTGGACGGGGTCTAAAAGGCTACACCTTC; CDR3aa: CASNLIGRGLKGYTF
v_gene: TRBV7-3; j_gene: TRBJ1-3; abundance: -; d_gene: TRBD1; CDR3nt: TGTGCCAGCAGCCCAACAGGGGGCATCGATGGAAACACCATATATTTT; CDR3aa: CASSPTGGIDGNTIYF
v_gene: TRBV5-6; j_gene: TRBJ2-7; abundance: once; d_gene: TRBD2; CDR3nt: TGTGCCAGCAGCTTGTTTGGGGAGGGGCGTTACGAGCAGTACTTC; CDR3aa: CASSLFGEGRYEQYF
v_gene: TRBV2; j_gene: TRBJ1-5; abundance: -; d_gene: -; CDR3nt: TGTGCCAGCAAGGGGGGGGACATTAGCAATCAGCCCCAGCATTTT; CDR3aa: CASKGGDISNQPQHF
v_gene: TRBV21-1; j_gene: TRBJ2-5; abundance: few; d_gene: -; CDR3nt: TGTGCCAGCCCCGCCACGGGAGGGCCTCGGGAGACCCAGTACTTC; CDR3aa: CASPATGGPRETQYF